This T cell receptor (beta chain) was recovered during a study of cytomegalovirus exposure and HLA in healthy donors. Notes on the study in general: V segments that were indistinguishable, TRBV6-2 and TRBV6-3 among them, were omitted from analysis. Among the most significant clusters, several appeared linked to common viral pathogens in a later analysis. Presence/absence analyses rested on an assumption that sequencing depth was roughly uniform across donors.

PCR employed 60 Vbeta and 13 Jbeta primers. Data came from immunoSEQ multiplex PCR; TCRdb stores just in-frame clones and leaves some out. The table lists more than 95,000 clones, 65% to 85% of them singletons, with around an eighth in the top ten. These donors, healthy bone marrow donors, were studied. In the case of this clone: Its antigen is unidentified.

The CDR3 contains 17 residues. The J segment lost 2 bases and the V segment lost 0 bases, leaving 6 bases of the junction unmatched. In germline, CDR1 is SGHRS, CDR2 YFSETQ. The sequence came from a woman aged 70-85 years in good health and CMV-seropositive. The chain recombines TRBV5-1 with TRBJ2-5; 11 bases line up with TRBD2. Specimen: PBMCs. CDR3 sequence: CASSLGGTSGTQETQYF. CDR3 bases: TGCGCCAGCAGCTTGGGGGGGACTAGCGGCACGCAAGAGACCCAGTACTTC.